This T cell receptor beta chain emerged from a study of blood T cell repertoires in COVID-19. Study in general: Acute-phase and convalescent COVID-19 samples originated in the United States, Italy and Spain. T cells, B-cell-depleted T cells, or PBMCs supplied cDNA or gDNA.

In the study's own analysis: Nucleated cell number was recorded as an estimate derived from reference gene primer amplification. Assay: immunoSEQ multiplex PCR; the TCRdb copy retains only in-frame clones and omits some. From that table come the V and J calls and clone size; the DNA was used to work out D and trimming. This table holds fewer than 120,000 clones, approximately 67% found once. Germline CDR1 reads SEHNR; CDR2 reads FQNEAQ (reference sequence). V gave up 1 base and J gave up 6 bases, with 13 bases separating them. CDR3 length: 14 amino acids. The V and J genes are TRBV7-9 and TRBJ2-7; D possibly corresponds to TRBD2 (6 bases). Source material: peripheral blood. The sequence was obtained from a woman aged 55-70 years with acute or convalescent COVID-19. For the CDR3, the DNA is TGTGCCAGCAGCTTAGAGGGGCGGGGCGTCGAGCAGTACTTC. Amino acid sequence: CASSLEGRGVEQYF.